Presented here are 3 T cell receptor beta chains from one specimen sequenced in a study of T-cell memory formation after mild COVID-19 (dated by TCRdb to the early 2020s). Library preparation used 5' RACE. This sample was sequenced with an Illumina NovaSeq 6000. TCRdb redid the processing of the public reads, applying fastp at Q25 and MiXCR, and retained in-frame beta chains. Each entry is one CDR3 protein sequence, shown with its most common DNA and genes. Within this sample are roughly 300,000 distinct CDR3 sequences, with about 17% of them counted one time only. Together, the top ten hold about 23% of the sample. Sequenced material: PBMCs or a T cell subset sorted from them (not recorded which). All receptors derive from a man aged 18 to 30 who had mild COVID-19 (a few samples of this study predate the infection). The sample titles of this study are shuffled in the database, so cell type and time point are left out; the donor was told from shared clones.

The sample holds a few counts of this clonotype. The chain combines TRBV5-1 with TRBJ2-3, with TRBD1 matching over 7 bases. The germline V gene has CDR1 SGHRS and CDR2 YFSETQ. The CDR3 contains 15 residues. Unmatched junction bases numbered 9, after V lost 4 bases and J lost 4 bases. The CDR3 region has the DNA TGCGCCAGCAGCGCGACAGGGAGTGGAGCAGATACGCAGTATTTT. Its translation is CASSATGSGADTQYF.

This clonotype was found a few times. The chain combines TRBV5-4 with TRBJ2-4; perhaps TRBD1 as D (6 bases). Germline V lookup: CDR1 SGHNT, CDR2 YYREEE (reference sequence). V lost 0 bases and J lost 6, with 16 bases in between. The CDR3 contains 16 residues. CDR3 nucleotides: TGTGCCAGCAGCTTGGGATACGACAGGTCTTTAAACATTCAGTACTTC. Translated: CASSLGYDRSLNIQYF.

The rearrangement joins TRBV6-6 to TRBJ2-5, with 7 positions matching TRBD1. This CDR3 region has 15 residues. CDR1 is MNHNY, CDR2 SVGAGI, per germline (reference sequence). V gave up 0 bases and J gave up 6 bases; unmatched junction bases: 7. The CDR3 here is CASSYSDRAQKTQYF. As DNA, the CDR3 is TGTGCCAGCAGTTACTCAGACAGGGCACAAAAGACCCAGTACTTC.